This T cell receptor beta chain derives from a study of STAT5B mutations in CD4+ large granular lymphocyte leukemia. The count of this clone is one. The antigen is undetermined. Germline V gene data show CDR1 as SNHLY and CDR2 as FYNNEI. The CDR3 has 14 residues. V lost 3 bases, J lost 0 bases, and 5 bases lay in between. Study-level points and caveats: CD4-sorted patient repertoires seemed more clonal than healthy CD4+ repertoires. Top patient clones used TRBV06 genes more often: 8/27 versus 2/35 in controls. Without HLA matching, higher CD4+ than CD8+ T-LGLL clonality could reflect small sample size.

Profiling relied on immunoSEQ multiplex PCR, and the TCRdb table lists in-frame clones only, not all of them. This repertoire shows under 35,000 clones, about two thirds found once; its top ten account for 1.5% to 2%. The origin of this receptor is a human donor in good health. This chain connects TRBV2 to TRBJ2-2; no reliable D call. The sequenced sample consisted of CD4+ T cells from blood buffy coats. The CDR3 coding sequence is TGTGCCAGCAGTGATTTTTCGAACACCGGGGAGCTGTTTTTT. Translating it yields CASSDFSNTGELFF.